Below, 28 T cell receptor beta chains from the same sample are listed, as sequenced in a study of blood T cell repertoires in COVID-19. Method: immunoSEQ multiplex PCR; TCRdb's copy keeps in-frame clones and lacks some. The repertoire holds 250,000 to 300,000 clones, with roughly 79% as singletons. Material for sequencing was peripheral blood. The receptors were sampled from an older woman with active or convalescent COVID-19.

The V call is TRBV2, the J call TRBJ2-1; D gene ambiguous. This CDR3 has 10 amino acids. CDR1 SNHLY and CDR2 FYNNEI come from the germline V gene. The V and J ends lost 7 bases and 4 bases respectively, with 2 bases between them. CDR3 loop: CASIYNEQFF. CDR3 bases: TGTGCCAGCATATACAATGAGCAGTTCTTC.

V is TRBV15 and J is TRBJ1-5; D gene unclear. Germline CDR1 reads LNHNV; CDR2 reads YYDKDF (reference sequence). The CDR3 loop spans 15 amino acids. The V and J ends lost 0 bases and 6 bases respectively, with 12 bases between them. CDR3 in amino acids: CATSRESFGFQPQHF. The CDR3 DNA follows: TGTGCCACCAGCAGAGAGAGTTTTGGTTTTCAGCCCCAGCATTTT.

This chain links TRBV5-1 with TRBJ2-3; maybe TRBD2 (6 bases). The germline V gene has CDR1 SGHRS and CDR2 YFSETQ. V was pared by 1 base and J by 0 bases, with 9 bases between. This CDR3 contains 15 residues. CDR3 in amino acids: CASSLYGGSTDTQYF. The CDR3 DNA is TGCGCCAGCAGCTTGTACGGGGGAAGCACAGATACGCAGTATTTT.

The chain employs TRBV28 and TRBJ2-5, with 9 bases lining up with TRBD1. Germline lookup yields CDR1 MDHEN and CDR2 SYDVKM. The CDR3 sequence is 16 residues long. The trim removed 5 bases at V and 1 base at J, leaving 8 bases unmatched. CDR3 DNA sequence: TGTGCCAGCAGTGCCCAATACAGGGGGCTCCAAGAGACCCAGTACTTC. Protein: CASSAQYRGLQETQYF.

This clone appeared many times. The CDR3 reads CASSVVPISASGNTIYF. The CDR3 DNA reads as TGTGCCAGCAGCGTAGTTCCCATTAGCGCCTCTGGAAACACCATATATTTT. V is TRBV9 and J is TRBJ1-3; D is unresolved. This CDR3 has 17 amino acids. CDR1 is SGDLS, CDR2 YYNGEE, per germline. V lost 0 bases, J lost 0 bases, and 13 bases lay in between.

The chain has TRBV5-6 and TRBJ1-2; 7 bases are shared with TRBD1. This CDR3 comprises 14 residues. CDR1 and CDR2 from the germline V gene are SGHDT and YYEEEE. After removal of 4 bases from V and 4 bases from J, the junction contained 7 bases not matched to a gene. The CDR3 reads CASSPQGTVYGYTF. The DNA for the CDR3 is TGTGCCAGCAGCCCTCAAGGGACAGTCTATGGCTACACCTTC. Full variable domain (missing parts from reference TRBV5-6 and TRBJ1-2): DAGVTQSPTHLIKTRGQQVTLRCSPKSGHDTVSWYQQALGQGPQFIFQYYEEEERQRGNFPDRFSGHQFPNYSSELNVNALLLGDSALYLCASSPQGTVYGYTFGSGTRLTVV.

The chain is built from TRBV28 and TRBJ2-2; D is uncertain. Per germline, CDR1 MDHEN and CDR2 SYDVKM. The CDR3 runs to 11 residues. V lost 6 bases and J 8 bases, leaving 7 bases between the germline ends. CDR3 sequence (DNA): TGTGCCAGCAGGAGATCGGGGGAGCTGTTTTTT. It codes for CASRRSGELFF.

The chain uses TRBV19 and TRBJ1-1, with no clear D. The CDR3 is made up of 16 amino acids. Trimming pared 3 bases from V and 1 base from J, leaving 15 bases between. Germline CDR1 reads LNHDA; CDR2 reads SQIVND (reference sequence). CDR3 protein: CASSISFWHRNTEAFF. CDR3 DNA sequence: TGTGCCAGTAGTATTTCGTTTTGGCACAGGAACACTGAAGCTTTCTTT.

This clone is a singleton in its sample. This rearrangement joins TRBV19 to TRBJ1-2, with TRBD1 identical over 10 bases. The CDR3 totals 17 residues. CDR1 and CDR2 (germline): LNHDA, SQIVND (reference sequence). V was clipped by 6 bases and J by 2 bases; unmatched bases: 12. The CDR3 spells CASSPTPGQGRNYGYTF. Written as DNA, the CDR3 is TGTGCCAGTAGCCCTACCCCGGGACAGGGGCGAAACTATGGCTACACCTTC.

This clone was recorded a few times. The chain couples TRBV7-3 to TRBJ2-3; TRBD2 matches 12 bases. Unmatched junction bases numbered 3, after V lost 10 bases and J lost 4 bases. Germline V CDR1 and CDR2: SGHTA, FQGTGA. This CDR3 contains 13 residues. The CDR3 DNA reads as TGTGCCACAGGACTAGCGGGGTCAGATACGCAGTATTTT. The encoded protein is CATGLAGSDTQYF.

The V and J genes are TRBV19 and TRBJ2-5; D unclear. V dropped 0 bases and J dropped 3 bases, with 5 bases sitting between them. Germline loops: CDR1 LNHDA, CDR2 SQIVND (reference sequence). There are 13 residues in the CDR3. Here the CDR3 reads CASSIDPEETQYF. The CDR3 DNA reads TGTGCCAGTAGTATAGATCCTGAAGAGACCCAGTACTTC.

The rearrangement links TRBV6-5 to TRBJ1-6; TRBD1 agrees at 11 bases. The CDR3 is 15 residues long. Germline CDR1 is MNHEY and CDR2 is SVGAGI. The J segment lost 5 bases and the V segment lost 4 bases, leaving 1 base of the junction unmatched. This CDR3 is CASSWDRGDNSPLHF. CDR3 DNA sequence: TGTGCCAGCAGTTGGGACAGGGGGGATAATTCACCCCTCCACTTT.

The gene calls are TRBV6-2 or TRBV6-3 and TRBJ2-1, with 8 bases identical to TRBD2. The J segment lost 4 bases and the V segment lost 4 bases, leaving 6 bases of the junction unmatched. Germline-derived CDR1 and CDR2 are MNHEY and SVGEGT. The CDR3 length is 15 residues. This chain's CDR3 is CASSSSGGPYNEQFF. The CDR3 coding sequence is TGTGCCAGCAGTTCAAGCGGGGGACCGTACAATGAGCAGTTCTTC.

There are a few counts of this clone. The chain carries TRBV12-5 and TRBJ2-5, with no clear D. This CDR3 region has 13 residues. CDR1 LGHNT and CDR2 FRNRAP come from the germline V gene. V lost 5 bases to trimming and J lost 5 bases, with 12 bases between them. The CDR3 DNA follows: TGTGCTAGTGGTCCGACTCTGGCCGAGACCCAGTACTTC. This codes for CASGPTLAETQYF.

The sample holds a few counts of this clone. V and J are TRBV5-1 and TRBJ1-4; D gene ambiguous. The CDR3 loop spans 16 amino acids. Trimming removed 7 bases at V and 8 bases at J, with 24 bases between. Germline V lookup: CDR1 SGHRS, CDR2 YFSETQ. CDR3 nucleotides: TGCGCCAGCCGAGAGGGAGGAGAGTGGTATGGGGAAAAACTGTTTTTT. Translating it yields CASREGGEWYGEKLFF.

This chain links TRBV11-2 with TRBJ1-6, with TRBD1 matching 9 bases. V lost 11 bases, J lost 13 bases, and 6 bases stayed unmatched. CDR1 and CDR2 from the germline V gene are SGHAT and FQNNGV. CDR3 length equals 11 residues. The CDR3 DNA reads as TGTGCCTCCCGACAGGGGGTCCCCCTCCACTTT. It yields the protein CASRQGVPLHF.

V is TRBV29-1 and J is TRBJ1-1; D call uncertain. The germline CDR1 and CDR2 sequences are SQVTM and ANQGSEA. Trimming took off 5 bases at V and 0 bases at J, with 19 bases between the two ends. This CDR3 is built from 16 residues. The CDR3 coding sequence is TGCAGCGTTAGTTTACGGGAAACCTTCATGAACACTGAAGCTTTCTTT. Its protein product is CSVSLRETFMNTEAFF.

The chain recombines TRBV30 with TRBJ1-5; possibly TRBD1 for D (5 bases). V dropped 3 bases and J dropped 0 bases, with 18 bases sitting between them. The CDR3 sequence is 17 residues long. Germline loops: CDR1 GTSNPN, CDR2 SVGIG (reference sequence). In DNA, the CDR3 is TGTGCCTGGAGCCAGGGCGCCTCAACTTATAGCAATCAGCCCCAGCATTTT. Residues: CAWSQGASTYSNQPQHF.

This chain joins TRBV11-3 and TRBJ2-3; perhaps TRBD1 as D (6 bases). CDR1 and CDR2 (germline): SGHNT, YENEEA. The V end was cut by 5 bases, the J end by 2 bases, with 26 bases between. The CDR3 extends over 19 amino acids. CDR3 DNA: TGTGCCAGCAGCGTACGGATAACTATTAAGGGGGAGATCACAGATACGCAGTATTTT. Protein sequence: CASSVRITIKGEITDTQYF.

This chain links TRBV5-4 with TRBJ1-2, with 7 positions matching TRBD1. Germline assignment: CDR1 SGHNT and CDR2 YYREEE (reference sequence). The length of the CDR3 is 13 residues. V was clipped by 4 bases and J by 4 bases; unmatched bases: 4. The CDR3 nucleotides are TGTGCCAGCAGCCCCAAGGGGGCCTATGGCTACACCTTC. Encoded protein: CASSPKGAYGYTF.

The chain links TRBV18 to TRBJ2-7, with D maybe TRBD1 (5 bases). The germline gives CDR1 KGHSH, CDR2 LQKENI. Trimming took 3 bases from V and 7 from J, leaving 13 bases between them. The length of the CDR3 is 13 residues. The DNA for the CDR3 is TGTGCCAGCTCACCTCGGACAATCGGGGAGCAGTACTTC. Encoded protein: CASSPRTIGEQYF. Full variable domain (outside the CDR3, taken from reference TRBV18 and TRBJ2-7): NAGVMQNPRHLVRRRGQEARLRCSPMKGHSHVYWYRQLPEEGLKFMVYLQKENIIDESGMPKERFSAEFPKEGPSILRIQQVVRGDSAAYFCASSPRTIGEQYFGPGTRLTVT.

The table lists this clone with a count of one. The CDR3 protein is CSPGDRGRSVHEQYF. The DNA for the CDR3 is TGCAGCCCTGGGGACAGGGGGCGGTCAGTGCACGAGCAGTACTTC. V usage is TRBV29-1 and J usage is TRBJ2-7, with TRBD1 matching 12 bases. The CDR3 spans 15 residues. Germline V CDR1 and CDR2: SQVTM, ANQGSEA. V gave up 8 bases and J gave up 5 bases; unmatched junction bases: 13.

V usage is TRBV19 and J usage is TRBJ1-4; D is perhaps TRBD1 (6 bases). Germline assignment: CDR1 LNHDA and CDR2 SQIVND (reference sequence). The CDR3 length is 15 residues. V was shortened by 4 bases and J by 8 bases, with 17 bases between the two germline ends. CDR3 protein: CASSTGGGIAEKLFF. Here the CDR3 DNA reads TGTGCCAGTAGTACGGGGGGCGGTATAGCCGAAAAACTGTTTTTT.

The J gene is TRBJ1-4, the V gene TRBV6-5; D perhaps matches TRBD1 (5 bases). The CDR3 runs to 15 residues. Trimming cost V 4 bases and J 6 bases, with 15 bases left between them. Per the germline V gene, CDR1 is MNHEY and CDR2 is SVGAGI. CDR3 sequence (DNA): TGTGCCAGCAGTTCCTCCGGGGGGATGGATGAAAAACTGTTTTTT. Translating it yields CASSSSGGMDEKLFF.

The chain uses TRBV7-3 and TRBJ2-2, with 7 nucleotides matching TRBD1. V dropped 3 bases and J dropped 8; count of bases not matched to a gene: 6. Germline-derived CDR1 and CDR2 are SGHTA and FQGTGA. This CDR3 spans 14 amino acids. The CDR3 nucleotides read TGTGCCAGCAGCTTGACCCAGGGGGTGGGGGAGCTGTTTTTT. Protein sequence: CASSLTQGVGELFF.

CDR3 DNA sequence: TGTGCCAGCAGTTTAGGGGAACGGGAGACCCAGTACTTC. It translates to CASSLGERETQYF. The J gene is TRBJ2-5, the V gene TRBV3-1 (or the pseudogene TRBV3-2); D perhaps matches TRBD1 (5 bases). In germline, CDR1 is LGHDT, CDR2 YNNKEL (reference sequence). This CDR3 has 13 residues. V lost 6 bases and J 5 bases, leaving 13 bases between the germline ends.

The chain links TRBV7-2 to TRBJ1-5; 7 positions agree with TRBD1. CDR1 and CDR2 from the germline V gene are SGHTA and FQGNSA. The CDR3 is made up of 13 amino acids. V lost 5 bases to trimming and J lost 4 bases; unmatched junction nucleotides: 2. CDR3 amino acids: CASSPDRNQPQHF. DNA for the CDR3: TGTGCCAGCAGCCCGGACAGGAATCAGCCCCAGCATTTT.

Only a few counts were recorded for this clone. The rearrangement links TRBV2 to TRBJ2-7, with D uncertain. V lost 1 base and J lost 4, with 20 bases in between. The CDR3 spans 17 residues. Germline CDR1 reads SNHLY; CDR2 reads FYNNEI. The CDR3 loop is CASSEGPPPAVRYEQYF. CDR3 DNA: TGTGCCAGCAGTGAAGGGCCTCCACCCGCCGTGAGGTACGAGCAGTACTTC.